Presented here are 27 T cell receptor beta chains from one specimen sequenced in a study of T cell repertoires in cytomegalovirus infection (dated by TCRdb to between 2017 and 2020). The listed sequencing device is Illumina HiSeq 1500. TCRdb reprocessing: public reads trimmed at Q25 with fastp, clones called with MiXCR, in-frame beta chains kept. Entries that share a CDR3 protein sequence are merged under the most common genes and DNA. For this sample the table gives around 240,000 distinct CDR3 sequences, of which over 20% were detected only once. Together, the top ten hold about 20% of the sample. The specimen sequenced was CD8+ T cells from PBMCs. These receptors were obtained from a human donor in good health (CMV status not recorded). Some clones in this sample may be carry-over from other donors' samples.

This rearrangement joins TRBV5-1 to TRBJ1-6; a weak D match, TRBD1 (5 bases). The ends were cut back, 4 bases at V and 10 bases at J, with 12 bases in the middle. Germline V gene sequence: CDR1 SGHRS, CDR2 YFSETQ. The CDR3 length is 13 residues. The CDR3 sequence is CASSPRGESPLHF. CDR3 bases: TGCGCCAGCAGCCCGCGGGGGGAATCACCCCTCCACTTT.

This clonotype was seen a handful of times. The chain joins TRBV27 to TRBJ1-2; D is undetermined. The V gene's germline CDR1 is MNHEY and CDR2 SMNVEV (reference sequence). The CDR3 loop spans 13 amino acids. The V gene lost 2 bases and the J gene lost 3 bases, with 7 bases spanning the gap. The CDR3 sequence is CASSLNRYYGYTF. In nucleotides, the CDR3 is TGTGCCAGCAGTTTAAACAGATACTATGGCTACACCTTC.

The rearrangement links TRBV15 to TRBJ1-1; D might be TRBD1 (5 bases). The CDR3 runs to 16 residues. The germline V and J ends were trimmed by 3 bases and 0 bases, with 14 bases remaining between them. Germline CDR1 is LNHNV and CDR2 is YYDKDF (reference sequence). The CDR3 DNA is TGTGCCACCAGCAGGGGGGACGGTGTAATGAACACTGAAGCTTTCTTT. Its protein is CATSRGDGVMNTEAFF. Full variable domain (outside the CDR3, taken from reference TRBV15 and TRBJ1-1): DAMVIQNPRYQVTQFGKPVTLSCSQTLNHNVMYWYQQKSSQAPKLLFHYYDKDFNNEADTPDNFQSRRPNTSFCFLDIRSPGLGDTAMYLCATSRGDGVMNTEAFFGQGTRLTVV.

This clonotype was detected only a few times. This chain joins TRBV7-3 and TRBJ2-3; D remains unclear. CDR3 length: 13 residues. Germline CDR1 and CDR2: SGHTA and FQGTGA. Trimming shortened V by 3 bases and J by 2 bases, and 6 bases separated the two germline ends. CDR3 DNA sequence: TGTGCCAGCAGCTTGGTCCACACAGATACGCAGTATTTT. Its protein product is CASSLVHTDTQYF.

This clonotype was picked up a small number of times. The chain joins TRBV20-1 to TRBJ2-1; D is ambiguous. The CDR3 extends over 12 amino acids. Looked up from germline, CDR1 is DFQATT and CDR2 is SNEGSKA (reference sequence). V lost 0 bases and J lost 8, with 8 bases in between. The CDR3 DNA follows: TGCAGTGCTAGAGAGGCAGGACATGAGCAGTTCTTC. Amino acids: CSAREAGHEQFF.

This clonotype occurred a few times. Its ends do not fully match the called genes, so a read error is possible. The chain couples TRBV5-6 to TRBJ2-3; tentatively, D is TRBD2 (6 bases). This CDR3 has 14 residues. The germline V gene has CDR1 SGHDT and CDR2 YYEEEE. The chain's CDR3 is CASSFGTSRDTQYF. The CDR3 nucleotides read TGTGCCAGCAGCTTCGGAACTAGCAGAGATACGCAGTATTTT.

In its sample, this clonotype was seen a few times. This sequence joins TRBV15 and TRBJ1-1; 9 bases align to TRBD1. V lost 7 bases and J lost 5; bases outside the gene matches: 5. The CDR3 spans 13 residues. Germline lookup yields CDR1 LNHNV and CDR2 YYDKDF (reference sequence). The CDR3 bases are TGTGCCACCAAGGACAGGGGTTGGACTGAAGCTTTCTTT. Translated, it gives CATKDRGWTEAFF. Together with reference TRBV15 and TRBJ1-1, the CDR3 gives the full variable domain: DAMVIQNPRYQVTQFGKPVTLSCSQTLNHNVMYWYQQKSSQAPKLLFHYYDKDFNNEADTPDNFQSRRPNTSFCFLDIRSPGLGDTAMYLCATKDRGWTEAFFGQGTRLTVV.

The chain uses TRBV14 and TRBJ1-2; 9 positions agree with TRBD1. The CDR3 has 16 residues. In germline, CDR1 is SGHDN, CDR2 FVKESK. The V segment lost 2 bases and the J segment 8 bases; nucleotides outside the gene matches: 12. The CDR3 loop is CASSQRGQGLLGGYTF. The CDR3 DNA is TGTGCCAGCAGCCAACGGGGACAGGGCCTTCTGGGAGGCTACACCTTC.

This clonotype has a handful of counts. The rearrangement links TRBV9 to TRBJ2-7; 9 bases align to TRBD1. The V gene's germline CDR1 is SGDLS and CDR2 YYNGEE. This CDR3 spans 14 amino acids. The V gene end was trimmed by 4 bases and the J gene end by 6 bases; junction bases not matched to a gene: 8. The CDR3 DNA reads TGTGCCAGCAGCCTGGGGACAGGGAAGAGCGAGCAGTACTTC. Translating it yields CASSLGTGKSEQYF.

The rearrangement joins TRBV20-1 to TRBJ1-2; D not certain. Trimming stripped 2 bases from V and 1 base from J, with 8 bases between. Germline CDR1 DFQATT, CDR2 SNEGSKA (reference sequence). The length of the CDR3 is 13 residues. The CDR3 sequence: CSARLGVNYGYTF. As DNA, the CDR3 is TGCAGTGCTAGATTGGGAGTTAACTATGGCTACACCTTC.

This chain links TRBV12-3 or TRBV12-4 with TRBJ2-7, with TRBD1 matching 8 bases. The V gene end was trimmed by 4 bases and the J gene end by 6 bases; junction bases not matched to a gene: 5. This CDR3 contains 13 residues. The CDR3 DNA sequence: TGTGCCAGCAGTTCGACAGGGGACATCGAGCAGTACTTC. It is translated as CASSSTGDIEQYF.

This clonotype has a count of ten or more. The CDR3 DNA follows: TGTGCCAGCAGTCGACAGGGGTGGGAGCGGGGCCAAGAGACCCAGTACTTC. It specifies CASSRQGWERGQETQYF. This chain links TRBV12-3 or TRBV12-4 with TRBJ2-5, with D possibly matching TRBD1 (8 bases). The CDR3 contains 17 residues. V was trimmed by 5 bases and J by 1 base, leaving 20 bases between them.

As for this clonotype: A much more abundant neighbour one base away suggests this may be a read error. The chain carries TRBV7-6 and TRBJ2-1; 10 nucleotides line up with TRBD2. Germline values: CDR1 SGHVS, CDR2 FNYEAQ. The trim removed 8 bases at V and 9 bases at J, leaving 4 bases unmatched. This CDR3 region has 12 residues. The CDR3 here is CASLSSGSEQFF. CDR3 bases: TGTGCCAGCCTATCTAGCGGGAGTGAGCAGTTCTTC. The full variable domain, with the rest looked up from reference TRBV7-6 and TRBJ2-1, is GAGVSQSPRYKVTKRGQDVALRCDPISGHVSLYWYRQALGQGPEFLTYFNYEAQQDKSGLPNDRFSAERPEGSISTLTIQRTEQRDSAMYRCASLSSGSEQFFGPGTRLTVL.

Notes on this clonotype: The junction differs from germline at one of its ends, possibly a read error. The chain combines TRBV11-2 with TRBJ2-5; tentative D call: TRBD1 (6 bases). Germline CDR1 SGHAT, CDR2 FQNNGV. CDR3 size: 15 residues. The CDR3 DNA reads as TGCGCCAGCAGCTTAGGAGCAGGGGATCAAGAGACCCAGTACTTC. Amino acids: CASSLGAGDQETQYF. Variable domain in full (rest from reference TRBV11-2 and TRBJ2-5): EAGVAQSPRYKIIEKRQSVAFWCNPISGHATLYWYQQILGQGPKLLIQFQNNGVVDDSQLPKDRFSAERLKGVDSTLKIQPAKLEDSAVYLCASSLGAGDQETQYFGPGTRLLVL.

The chain joins TRBV20-1 to TRBJ2-5; D might be TRBD1 (5 bases). Deletions cut 0 bases from V and 0 bases from J, with 14 bases between. Germline CDR1 reads DFQATT; CDR2 reads SNEGSKA (reference sequence). This CDR3 is 16 amino acids long. As DNA, the CDR3 is TGCAGTGCTAGAGATCCAGGACACTCGTACCAAGAGACCCAGTACTTC. Translated, it gives CSARDPGHSYQETQYF.

This clonotype was seen many times. The genes are TRBV2 and TRBJ2-7, with 9 positions matching TRBD1. CDR3 length equals 14 residues. V gave up 8 bases and J gave up 5 bases; unmatched junction bases: 10. CDR1 and CDR2 from the germline V gene are SNHLY and FYNNEI. This CDR3 is CASCHRGRPDEQYF. DNA for the CDR3: TGTGCCAGCTGTCACAGGGGGCGCCCGGACGAGCAGTACTTC. Combining the CDR3 with reference TRBV2 and TRBJ2-7 gives the whole variable domain EPEVTQTPSHQVTQMGQEVILRCVPISNHLYFYWYRQILGQKVEFLVSFYNNEISEKSEIFDDQFSVERPDGSNFTLKIRSTKLEDSAMYFCASCHRGRPDEQYFGPGTRLTVT.

This clonotype showed up many times. The chain carries TRBV7-4 and TRBJ1-1; a possible D gene is TRBD1 (5 bases). The germline V gene has CDR1 SGHVT and CDR2 SQSDAQ. Trimming took 6 bases from V and 1 from J, leaving 9 bases between them. This CDR3 has 13 amino acids. The DNA for the CDR3 is TGTGCCAGCAGTACAGGACGGAACACTGAAGCTTTCTTT. It codes for CASSTGRNTEAFF.

This clonotype appeared a single time. A read error may be the cause here, since a much bigger clone is one base away. This chain joins TRBV27 and TRBJ1-6, with D tentatively TRBD1 (6 bases). The CDR3 loop spans 13 amino acids. Germline lookup yields CDR1 MNHEY and CDR2 SMNVEV (reference sequence). The CDR3 DNA reads as TGTGCCAGCAGCCCGGGGGGCGGTTCACCCCTCCTCTTT. It encodes CASSPGGGSPLLF.

At least ten counts were recorded for this clonotype. This sequence joins TRBV6-6 and TRBJ1-2; 8 bases match TRBD1. Germline CDR1 reads MNHNY; CDR2 reads SVGAGI (reference sequence). J lost 5 bases, V lost 0 bases, and 11 bases had no gene match. The CDR3 runs 17 residues. The CDR3 sequence: CASSYSSSGQAVYGYTF. The DNA for the CDR3 is TGTGCCAGCAGTTACTCGAGTTCGGGACAGGCCGTATATGGCTACACCTTC.

This clonotype was recorded many times. The chain couples TRBV29-1 to TRBJ2-5, with 8 bases identical to TRBD1. Trimming removed 0 bases from V and 5 bases from J; junction bases left unmatched: 11. Germline lookup yields CDR1 SQVTM and CDR2 ANQGSEA. The CDR3 length is 16 residues. CDR3 in DNA: TGCAGCGTTGAAGACGTGGAGACAGGGGCCGGGGAGACCCAGTACTTC. Its protein is CSVEDVETGAGETQYF. The whole variable domain, filled in from reference TRBV29-1 and TRBJ2-5, reads SAVISQKPSRDICQRGTSLTIQCQVDSQVTMMFWYRQQPGQSLTLIATANQGSEATYESGFVIDKFPISRPNLTFSTLTVSNMSPEDSSIYLCSVEDVETGAGETQYFGPGTRLLVL.

Many counts were recorded for this clonotype. This rearrangement joins TRBV29-1 to TRBJ2-3; D perhaps matches TRBD2 (6 bases). Germline V gene lookup returns CDR1 SQVTM and CDR2 ANQGSEA. The V and J ends lost 2 bases and 0 bases respectively, with 18 bases between them. The CDR3 is made up of 17 amino acids. CDR3 coding DNA: TGCAGCGTTGAAACACGGGGGATGGGGCCCAGCACAGATACGCAGTATTTT. Amino acids: CSVETRGMGPSTDTQYF.

Notes on this clonotype: A read error may be the cause here, since a much bigger clone is one base away. The CDR3 region has the DNA TGTGCCAGCAGCCCCGGGGGGACTAGCGGGGGGACCAAAGATACGCAGTATTTT. As protein: CASSPGGTSGGTKDTQYF. The chain links TRBV7-2 to TRBJ2-3; 15 bases are shared with TRBD2. J was trimmed by 5 bases and V by 5 bases; bases with no gene match: 11. The CDR3 runs to 18 residues. Germline V gives CDR1 SGHTA, CDR2 FQGNSA.

This clonotype was seen more than once but under ten times. This chain links TRBV25-1 with TRBJ1-2; TRBD1 is a possible D gene (5 bases). The CDR3 length is 17 residues. CDR1 is MGHDK, CDR2 SYGVNS, per germline. Trimming stripped 2 bases from V and 5 bases from J, with 21 bases between. For the CDR3, the DNA is TGTGCCAGCAGTGAAAGTGGATGGTCAGCAGGGTTATATGGCTACACCTTC. This encodes CASSESGWSAGLYGYTF.

Turning to this clonotype: Possible read error: a much larger clone is one base away. This chain joins TRBV11-2 and TRBJ2-1; TRBD2 aligns across 7 bases. This CDR3 region has 15 residues. J gave up 8 bases and V 5 bases, and 12 bases lay outside the gene matches. Germline-derived CDR1 and CDR2 are SGHAT and FQNNGV. CDR3: CASSLRTRLGDEQFF. The CDR3 DNA follows: TGTGCCAGCAGCCTCAGGACTAGGCTTGGCGATGAGCAGTTCTTC. The full variable domain, its missing parts supplied by reference TRBV11-2 and TRBJ2-1, is EAGVAQSPRYKIIEKRQSVAFWCNPISGHATLYWYQQILGQGPKLLIQFQNNGVVDDSQLPKDRFSAERLKGVDSTLKIQPAKLEDSAVYLCASSLRTRLGDEQFFGPGTRLTVL.

This clonotype was observed a few times. The chain joins TRBV2 to TRBJ2-5; 7 bases align to TRBD1. The trim removed 5 bases at V and 2 bases at J, leaving 5 bases unmatched. CDR1 is SNHLY, CDR2 FYNNEI, per germline. The CDR3 has 14 residues. CDR3 amino acids: CASSRTGVQETQYF. The CDR3 region has the DNA TGTGCCAGCAGTAGAACAGGGGTTCAAGAGACCCAGTACTTC.

This sequence joins TRBV19 and TRBJ2-7; D gene unclear. The CDR3 is 13 residues long. Germline V gene data show CDR1 as LNHDA and CDR2 as SQIVND (reference sequence). V was pared by 3 bases and J by 3 bases, with 9 bases between. DNA for the CDR3: TGTGCCAGTAGTATCGCCGCCAGCTACGAGCAGTACTTC. Translation gives CASSIAASYEQYF. The whole variable domain, remainder taken from reference TRBV19 and TRBJ2-7, is DGGITQSPKYLFRKEGQNVTLSCEQNLNHDAMYWYRQDPGQGLRLIYYSQIVNDFQKGDIAEGYSVSREKKESFPLTVTSAQKNPTAFYLCASSIAASYEQYFGPGTRLTVT.

This clonotype appeared many times. The chain combines TRBV6-5 with TRBJ1-1, with no clear D. The V gene lost 4 bases and the J gene lost 8 bases, with 14 bases spanning the gap. The CDR3 covers 13 residues. Germline CDR1 is MNHEY and CDR2 is SVGAGI. DNA of the CDR3: TGTGCCAGCAGTTTCATAATGGAAGGGGAAGCTTTCTTT. It is translated as CASSFIMEGEAFF.